Listed below are T cell receptor beta chains from one sample, sequenced in a study of shared clonotypes between healthy human individuals. Produced via immunoSEQ multiplex PCR; TCRdb's table is partial and in-frame only. The sample carries around 530,000 clones, around 78% recorded once. The sequenced material came from PBMCs. All receptors derive from a woman aged 40 to 50 in good health. Some clones in this sample may be carry-over from other donors' samples. Each CDR3 is given with its conserved first and last residue. Fields, in order: clone size, CDR3 length, V gene, J gene, D gene, CDR3 DNA, CDR3 protein. A D gene is named only where the DNA matches it firmly. Size is omitted from some rows. Given values are once, few, many or a class for expanded clones.

few	14	TRBV7-9	TRBJ2-7	TRBD2	TGTGCCAGCAGCTTTAGCGGGAGCCAAACCGAGCAGTACTTC	CASSFSGSQTEQYF
NA	13	TRBV6-5	TRBJ1-5	TRBD1	TGTGCCAGCAGTAGGGACAGGGATCAGCCCCAGCATTTT	CASSRDRDQPQHF
NA	15	TRBV5-1	TRBJ2-6	NA	TGCGCCAGCAGCTTTTTAGGGCCTGGGGCCAACGTCCTGACTTTC	CASSFLGPGANVLTF
NA	16	TRBV11-2	TRBJ2-3	NA	TGTGCCAGCAGCTTATCATATCAGGGGAGCCCAGATACGCAGTATTTT	CASSLSYQGSPDTQYF
NA	16	TRBV18	TRBJ1-1	NA	TGTGCCAGCTCACCAGGGGTTTCGGCGGGGAACACTGAAGCTTTCTTT	CASSPGVSAGNTEAFF
NA	16	TRBV7-2	TRBJ1-2	TRBD1	TGTGCCAGCAGCTTAGCGGGACAGGCCTCTAACTATGGCTACACCTTC	CASSLAGQASNYGYTF
NA	19	TRBV13	TRBJ2-1	NA	TGTGCCAGCAGCTTCTCTAGTCGGTTTATCCTTAAATCGGACAATGAGCAGTTCTTC	CASSFSSRFILKSDNEQFF
NA	13	TRBV28	TRBJ2-1	TRBD2	TGTGCCAGTACTAGCGGGAGTTTGGATGAGCAGTTCTTC	CASTSGSLDEQFF
NA	16	TRBV5-1	TRBJ2-3	NA	TGCGCCAGCAGCTTGGCATTCCGGGAATTGTCAGATACGCAGTATTTT	CASSLAFRELSDTQYF
few	14	TRBV19	TRBJ2-2	TRBD2	TGTGCCAGTAAGAGCGGGAGGGTTGCCGGGGAGCTGTTTTTT	CASKSGRVAGELFF
few	16	TRBV30	TRBJ1-1	NA	TGTGCCTGGAAATCCCCCATTATCCGGGGACGCACTGAAGCTTTCTTT	CAWKSPIIRGRTEAFF
few	15	TRBV2	TRBJ1-2	NA	TGTGCCAGCAGTGCCCGAGGAGGAGGCGGTGGGGGCTACACCTTC	CASSARGGGGGGYTF
NA	13	TRBV7-3	TRBJ2-5	NA	TGTGCCAGCAGCCGGGGTCAGGGGGAGACCCAGTACTTC	CASSRGQGETQYF
once	15	TRBV18	TRBJ1-4	NA	TGTGCCAGCTCACCAGGGAAAGCAACTAATGAAAAACTGTTTTTT	CASSPGKATNEKLFF